A selection of T cell receptor beta chains follows, all from one sample in a study of T cell repertoires in cytomegalovirus infection. These TCRs' antigens remain unknown. Via MiXCR, TCRdb re-called the reads, giving one row per CDR3 protein. The sample has over 45,000 distinct CDR3 sequences, 20% to 25% seen once. Sample: CD8+ T cells from cultured PBMCs, taken from culture after CMV antigen stimulation. Every receptor here comes from a human donor in good health (CMV status not recorded). Some clones in this sample may be carry-over from other donors' samples. Each CDR3 is given with its conserved first and last residue. D genes are given only for firm matches.

V gene,J gene,D gene,CDR3 protein
TRBV24-1,TRBJ2-2,.,CATSGGSTGELFF
TRBV12-3/TRBV12-4,TRBJ2-1,TRBD2,CASSLLAGEYNEQFF
TRBV20-1,TRBJ2-7,.,CSARDRLLPSYEQYF
TRBV7-2,TRBJ2-3,TRBD1,CASSFRDRDTDTQYF
TRBV29-1,TRBJ2-5,TRBD1,CSARQGAETQYF
TRBV6-1,TRBJ1-1,TRBD1,CASAQGGGFSEAFF
TRBV12-3/TRBV12-4,TRBJ2-3,.,CASSEPSRSVDTDTQYF
TRBV7-9,TRBJ1-5,.,CASSPRDLGGDQPQHF
TRBV27,TRBJ2-1,.,CASSVGSPSYNEQFF
TRBV7-9,TRBJ2-5,TRBD2,CASRGGIAGGRNQETQYF
TRBV20-1,TRBJ2-7,TRBD1,CSASGTGIDEKYF
TRBV7-9,TRBJ1-1,.,CASSSFLGGMDTEAFF
TRBV6-2/TRBV6-3,TRBJ2-1,.,CASSYSNEQFF
TRBV28,TRBJ2-7,.,CASSPLWGSYEQYF
TRBV5-1,TRBJ2-3,TRBD1,CASSWVGQGTDTQYF
TRBV7-2,TRBJ2-6,TRBD1,CASSLRGQGYTGANVLTF
TRBV19,TRBJ1-1,.,CASRPSMNTEAFF
TRBV7-2,TRBJ2-2,.,CASSLPRQTPNTGELFF
TRBV6-6,TRBJ1-5,.,CASSLIPEQPQHF
TRBV5-6,TRBJ1-1,TRBD1,CASNQGGRTEAFF
TRBV4-3,TRBJ1-1,.,CASSPDRPGTEAFF
TRBV27,TRBJ2-1,TRBD2,CASRLTSGRHNEQFF
TRBV5-4,TRBJ1-6,.,CASSSGVTLHF